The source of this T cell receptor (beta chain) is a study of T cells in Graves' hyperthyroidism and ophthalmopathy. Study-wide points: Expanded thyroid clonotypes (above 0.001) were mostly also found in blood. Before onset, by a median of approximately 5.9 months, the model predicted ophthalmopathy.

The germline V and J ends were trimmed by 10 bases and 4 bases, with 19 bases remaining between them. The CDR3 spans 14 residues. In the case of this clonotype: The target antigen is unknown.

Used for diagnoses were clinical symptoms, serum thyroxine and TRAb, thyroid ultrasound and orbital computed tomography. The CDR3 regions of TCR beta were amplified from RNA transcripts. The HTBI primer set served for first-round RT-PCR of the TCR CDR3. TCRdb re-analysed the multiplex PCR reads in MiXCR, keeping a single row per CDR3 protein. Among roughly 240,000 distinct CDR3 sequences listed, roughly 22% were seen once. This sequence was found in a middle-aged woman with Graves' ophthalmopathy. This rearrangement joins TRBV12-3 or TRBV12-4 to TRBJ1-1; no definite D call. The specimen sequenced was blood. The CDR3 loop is CATLLPRARTEAFF. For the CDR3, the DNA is TGTGCCACCCTCCTCCCAAGGGCTCGCACTGAAGCTTTCTTT.